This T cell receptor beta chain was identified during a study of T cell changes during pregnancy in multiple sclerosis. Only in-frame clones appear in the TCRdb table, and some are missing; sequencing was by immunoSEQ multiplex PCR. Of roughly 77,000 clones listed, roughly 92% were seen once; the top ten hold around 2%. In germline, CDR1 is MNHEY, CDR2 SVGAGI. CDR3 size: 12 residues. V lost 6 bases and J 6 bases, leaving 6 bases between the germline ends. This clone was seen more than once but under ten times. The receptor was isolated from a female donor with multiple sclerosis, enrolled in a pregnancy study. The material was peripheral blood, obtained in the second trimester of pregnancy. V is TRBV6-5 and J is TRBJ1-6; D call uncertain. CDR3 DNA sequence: TGTGCCAGCAGACGAGGTAATTCACCCCTCCACTTT. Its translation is CASRRGNSPLHF.